This entry lists 14 T cell receptor beta chains sequenced from one sample in a study of OX40 agonist ivuxolimab in advanced cancers. Receptor amplification or capture employed the immunoSEQ multiplex PCR assay. TCRdb obtained this table from immuneACCESS and retained in-frame rearrangements with V and J assigned. These tables miss some clones; where compared with another copy, unresolved V genes account for less than half of the shortfall, and the remainder is unexplained. This sample is represented by over 90,000 clones; about 86% of them were singletons. The ten largest clones represent around 6% of the sample. This specimen consisted of CD4+ or CD8+ T cells sorted from blood, obtained in a trial of the OX40 agonist ivuxolimab. Every receptor here comes from an adult with an advanced solid tumor such as melanoma, head and neck, liver or kidney cancer.

The chain carries TRBV28 and TRBJ2-7, with D maybe TRBD1 (5 bases). There are 14 residues in the CDR3. Germline lookup yields CDR1 MDHEN and CDR2 SYDVKM. The V gene lost 2 bases and the J gene lost 0 bases, with 8 bases spanning the gap. CDR3 amino acids: CASSLPDISYEQYF. The CDR3 DNA follows: TGTGCCAGCAGTTTACCGGACATCTCCTACGAGCAGTACTTC.

This sequence joins TRBV27 and TRBJ1-5; TRBD1 agrees at 7 bases. This CDR3 has 14 residues. V was clipped by 6 bases and J by 2 bases; unmatched bases: 4. Germline V CDR1 and CDR2: MNHEY, SMNVEV (reference sequence). The CDR3 sequence is CASSLQGGNQPQHF. The DNA for the CDR3 is TGTGCCAGCAGCTTGCAGGGGGGCAATCAGCCCCAGCATTTT.

The chain recombines TRBV4-1 with TRBJ1-1, with 8 positions matching TRBD1. J was trimmed by 1 base and V by 4 bases; bases with no gene match: 8. This CDR3 is 16 amino acids long. The germline CDR1 and CDR2 sequences are MGHRA and YSYEKL. CDR3 amino acids: CASSPHRGYGNTEAFF. Here the CDR3 DNA reads TGCGCCAGCAGCCCGCACAGGGGGTACGGGAACACTGAAGCTTTCTTT.

V is TRBV5-1 and J is TRBJ2-7; the match to TRBD2 covers 9 bases. Germline V gene lookup returns CDR1 SGHRS and CDR2 YFSETQ. The CDR3 covers 14 residues. The trim removed 4 bases at V and 6 bases at J, leaving 8 bases unmatched. CDR3 nucleotide sequence: TGCGCCAGCAGCCGACTAGCGGAGAGCAGCGAGCAGTACTTC. Translating gives CASSRLAESSEQYF.

The V and J genes are TRBV18 and TRBJ2-3; possibly TRBD1 for D (6 bases). CDR1 is KGHSH and CDR2 is LQKENI in the germline V gene. The length of the CDR3 is 15 residues. Trimming took off 3 bases at V and 5 bases at J, with 15 bases between the two ends. The CDR3: CASSPRQANGDTQYF. CDR3 nucleotide sequence: TGTGCCAGCTCACCTCGACAGGCTAATGGAGATACGCAGTATTTT.

This clone has only a few counts. V gene TRBV9 combines with J gene TRBJ1-1; D is unclear. The CDR3 has 15 amino acids. The germline gives CDR1 SGDLS, CDR2 YYNGEE. V gave up 0 bases and J gave up 3 bases, with 12 bases separating them. CDR3 region: CASSVEGYGDTEAFF. CDR3 sequence (DNA): TGTGCCAGCAGCGTAGAGGGTTATGGTGACACTGAAGCTTTCTTT.

The CDR3 here is CASSVIAGANPGNEQFF. As DNA, the CDR3 is TGTGCCAGCAGTGTAATAGCGGGAGCCAACCCTGGGAATGAGCAGTTCTTC. The rearrangement joins TRBV6-1 to TRBJ2-1; 9 bases map to TRBD2. The CDR3 spans 17 residues. V shed 4 bases, J shed 7 bases, and the junction held 14 bases outside the gene matches. CDR1 MNHNS and CDR2 SASEGT come from the germline V gene.

This chain connects TRBV6-6 to TRBJ1-1, with D possibly matching TRBD1 (5 bases). The V gene lost 5 bases and the J gene lost 11 bases, with 12 bases spanning the gap. The CDR3 has 11 amino acids. CDR1 is MNHNY, CDR2 SVGAGI, per germline (reference sequence). The CDR3: CASSNGGVAFF. DNA of the CDR3: TGTGCCAGCAGTAACGGGGGGGTTGCTTTCTTT.

The rearrangement links TRBV28 to TRBJ1-2; the D is unclear. V lost 3 bases and J 1 base, leaving 9 bases between the germline ends. The CDR3 contains 14 residues. Germline values: CDR1 MDHEN, CDR2 SYDVKM. CDR3 residues: CASSLIPYNYGYTF. The DNA for the CDR3 is TGTGCCAGCAGTTTGATTCCTTATAACTATGGCTACACCTTC.

This chain links TRBV5-1 with TRBJ1-4; possibly TRBD1 for D (6 bases). The ends were cut back, 3 bases at V and 3 bases at J, with 15 bases in the middle. The CDR3 runs to 16 residues. From germline, CDR1 is SGHRS and CDR2 YFSETQ. In nucleotides, the CDR3 is TGCGCCAGCAGCTCCAGACCGGGGGCGGCTAATGAAAAACTGTTTTTT. As protein: CASSSRPGAANEKLFF.

The chain uses TRBV19 and TRBJ1-5; D remains unclear. CDR1 and CDR2 from the germline V gene are LNHDA and SQIVND (reference sequence). Between the trimmed V and J ends, which lost 10 bases and 3 bases, there was a span of 16 bases. CDR3 length equals 14 residues. The CDR3 coding sequence is TGTGCCACCAGGACGGATCAATCCAATCAGCCCCAGCATTTT. Its translation: CATRTDQSNQPQHF.

The V gene is TRBV7-3, the J gene TRBJ1-1, with D unresolved. There are 18 residues in the CDR3. CDR1 and CDR2 (germline): SGHTA, FQGTGA. V was clipped by 0 bases and J by 0 bases, with 17 bases between them. CDR3 in DNA: TGTGCCAGCAGCTTAACCCTCGGAGGGAGATCAGTGAACACTGAAGCTTTCTTT. Residues: CASSLTLGGRSVNTEAFF.

This chain links TRBV4-1 with TRBJ2-2; no definite D call. The V gene's germline CDR1 is MGHRA and CDR2 YSYEKL. Trimming stripped 4 bases from V and 1 base from J, with 10 bases between. The CDR3 extends over 15 amino acids. The CDR3 nucleotides are TGCGCCAGCAGCCTTCGGACCGAGAACACCGGGGAGCTGTTTTTT. This codes for CASSLRTENTGELFF.

The chain carries TRBV7-9 and TRBJ2-3; 10 bases are shared with TRBD2. Germline CDR1 SEHNR, CDR2 FQNEAQ (reference sequence). V dropped 1 base and J dropped 5; count of bases not matched to a gene: 3. The CDR3 runs to 15 residues. Written as DNA, the CDR3 is TGTGCCAGCAGCTTAGAGCGGGGGGGCCGAGATACGCAGTATTTT. Translation gives CASSLERGGRDTQYF.